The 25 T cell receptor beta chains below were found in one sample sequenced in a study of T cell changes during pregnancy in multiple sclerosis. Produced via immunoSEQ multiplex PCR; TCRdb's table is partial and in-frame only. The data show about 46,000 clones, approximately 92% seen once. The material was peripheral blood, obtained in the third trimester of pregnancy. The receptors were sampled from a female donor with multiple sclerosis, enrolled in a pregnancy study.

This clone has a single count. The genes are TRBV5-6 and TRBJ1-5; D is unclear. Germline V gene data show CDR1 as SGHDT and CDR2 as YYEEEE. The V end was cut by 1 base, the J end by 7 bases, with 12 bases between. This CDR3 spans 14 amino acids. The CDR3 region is CASSLMRGRQPQHF. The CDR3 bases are TGTGCCAGCAGCTTGATGCGGGGTAGGCAGCCCCAGCATTTT.

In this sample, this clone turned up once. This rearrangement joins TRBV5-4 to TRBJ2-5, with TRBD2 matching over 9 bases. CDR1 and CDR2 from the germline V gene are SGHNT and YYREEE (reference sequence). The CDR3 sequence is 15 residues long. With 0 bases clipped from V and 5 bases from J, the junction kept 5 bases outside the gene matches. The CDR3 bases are TGTGCCAGCAGCTTGGCGCGGGAGGGCCGGGAGACCCAGTACTTC. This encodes CASSLAREGRETQYF.

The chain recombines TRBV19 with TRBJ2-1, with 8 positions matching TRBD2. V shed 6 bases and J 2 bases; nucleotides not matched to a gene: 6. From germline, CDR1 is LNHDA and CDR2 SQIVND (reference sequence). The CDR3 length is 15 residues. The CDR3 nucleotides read TGTGCCAGTAGCCAGGGACTAGGGACCTACAATGAGCAGTTCTTC. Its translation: CASSQGLGTYNEQFF. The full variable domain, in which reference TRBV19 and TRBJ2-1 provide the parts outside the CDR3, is DGGITQSPKYLFRKEGQNVTLSCEQNLNHDAMYWYRQDPGQGLRLIYYSQIVNDFQKGDIAEGYSVSREKKESFPLTVTSAQKNPTAFYLCASSQGLGTYNEQFFGPGTRLTVL.

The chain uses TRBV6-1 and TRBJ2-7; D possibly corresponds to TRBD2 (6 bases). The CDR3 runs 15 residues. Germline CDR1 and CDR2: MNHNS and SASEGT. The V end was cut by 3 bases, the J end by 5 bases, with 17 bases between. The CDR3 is CASSDGGSGVDEQYF. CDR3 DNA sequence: TGTGCCAGCAGTGATGGCGGATCGGGAGTAGACGAGCAGTACTTC.

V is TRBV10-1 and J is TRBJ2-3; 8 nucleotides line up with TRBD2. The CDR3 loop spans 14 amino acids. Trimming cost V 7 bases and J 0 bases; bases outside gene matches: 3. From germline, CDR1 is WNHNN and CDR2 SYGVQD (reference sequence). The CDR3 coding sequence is TGCGCCAGCACCACTAGCGGTAGCACAGATACGCAGTATTTT. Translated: CASTTSGSTDTQYF.

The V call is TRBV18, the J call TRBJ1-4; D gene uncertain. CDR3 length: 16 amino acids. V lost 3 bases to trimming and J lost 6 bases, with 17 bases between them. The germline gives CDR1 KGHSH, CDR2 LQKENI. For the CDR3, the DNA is TGTGCCAGCTCACCCCTCCCCGGATCCGCGGATGAAAAACTGTTTTTT. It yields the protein CASSPLPGSADEKLFF.

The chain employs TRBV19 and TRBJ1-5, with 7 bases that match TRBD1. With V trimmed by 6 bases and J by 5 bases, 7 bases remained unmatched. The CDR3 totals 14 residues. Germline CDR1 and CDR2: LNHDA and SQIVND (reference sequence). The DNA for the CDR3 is TGTGCCAGTAGCACAACAGGGGCTCATCAGCCCCAGCATTTT. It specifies CASSTTGAHQPQHF.

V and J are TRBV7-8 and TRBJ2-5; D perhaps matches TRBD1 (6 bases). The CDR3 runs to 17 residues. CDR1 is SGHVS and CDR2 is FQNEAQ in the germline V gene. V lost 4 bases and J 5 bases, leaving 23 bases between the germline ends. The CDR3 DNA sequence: TGTGCCAGCAGCTCAAAAACTCTTGGGGGCGTGGGGGAGACCCAGTACTTC. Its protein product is CASSSKTLGGVGETQYF.

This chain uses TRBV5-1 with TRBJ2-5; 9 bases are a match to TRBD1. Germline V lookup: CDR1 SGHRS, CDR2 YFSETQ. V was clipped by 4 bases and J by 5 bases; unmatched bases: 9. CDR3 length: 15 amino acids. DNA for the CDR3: TGCGCCAGCAGCGGTACCGGGACAGGGCCTGAGACCCAGTACTTC. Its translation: CASSGTGTGPETQYF.

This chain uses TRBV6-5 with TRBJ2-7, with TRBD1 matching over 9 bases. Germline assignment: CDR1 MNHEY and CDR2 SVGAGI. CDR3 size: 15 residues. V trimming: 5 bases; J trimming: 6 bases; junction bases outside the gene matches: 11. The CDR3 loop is CASSPSLWTGAEQYF. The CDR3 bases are TGTGCCAGCAGTCCGTCCCTTTGGACAGGGGCCGAGCAGTACTTC.

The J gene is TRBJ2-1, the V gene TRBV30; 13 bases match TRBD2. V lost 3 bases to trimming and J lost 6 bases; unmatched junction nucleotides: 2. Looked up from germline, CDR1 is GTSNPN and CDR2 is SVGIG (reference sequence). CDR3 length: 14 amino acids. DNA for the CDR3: TGTGCCTGGAGCGGGACTAGCGGGGTCAATGAGCAGTTCTTC. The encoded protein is CAWSGTSGVNEQFF. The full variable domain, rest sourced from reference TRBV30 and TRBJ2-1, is SQTIHQWPATLVQPVGSPLSLECTVEGTSNPNLYWYRQAAGRGLQLLFYSVGIGQISSEVPQNLSASRPQDRQFILSSKKLLLSDSGFYLCAWSGTSGVNEQFFGPGTRLTVL.

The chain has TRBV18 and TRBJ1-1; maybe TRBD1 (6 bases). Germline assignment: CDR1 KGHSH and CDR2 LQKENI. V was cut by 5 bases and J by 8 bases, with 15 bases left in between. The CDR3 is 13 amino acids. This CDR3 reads CASSSRGALEAFF. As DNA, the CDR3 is TGTGCCAGCTCATCGCGGGGGGCCTTAGAAGCTTTCTTT.

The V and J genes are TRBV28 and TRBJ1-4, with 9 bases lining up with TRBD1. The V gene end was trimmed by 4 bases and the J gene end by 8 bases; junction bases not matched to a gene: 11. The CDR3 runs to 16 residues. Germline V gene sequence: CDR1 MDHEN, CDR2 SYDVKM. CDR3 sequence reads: CASSYVAGDRDEKLFF. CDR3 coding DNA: TGTGCCAGCAGTTATGTAGCTGGGGACAGGGACGAAAAACTGTTTTTT. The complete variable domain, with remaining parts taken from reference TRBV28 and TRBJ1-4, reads DVKVTQSSRYLVKRTGEKVFLECVQDMDHENMFWYRQDPGLGLRLIYFSYDVKMKEKGDIPEGYSVSREKKERFSLILESASTNQTSMYLCASSYVAGDRDEKLFFGSGTQLSVL.

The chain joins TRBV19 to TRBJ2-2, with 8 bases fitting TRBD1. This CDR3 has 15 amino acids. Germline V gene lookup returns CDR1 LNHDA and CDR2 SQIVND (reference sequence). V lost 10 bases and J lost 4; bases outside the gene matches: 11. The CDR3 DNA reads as TGTGCCACCATAGACAGGGGAACGGGCACCGGGGAGCTGTTTTTT. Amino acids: CATIDRGTGTGELFF. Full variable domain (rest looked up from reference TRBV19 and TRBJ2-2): DGGITQSPKYLFRKEGQNVTLSCEQNLNHDAMYWYRQDPGQGLRLIYYSQIVNDFQKGDIAEGYSVSREKKESFPLTVTSAQKNPTAFYLCATIDRGTGTGELFFGEGSRLTVL.

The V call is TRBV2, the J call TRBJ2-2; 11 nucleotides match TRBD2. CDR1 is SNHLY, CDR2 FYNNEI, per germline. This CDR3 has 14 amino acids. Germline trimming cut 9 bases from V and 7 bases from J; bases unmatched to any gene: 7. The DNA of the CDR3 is TGTGCCAGGGATAGCGGGAGGGCCTACGGGGAGCTGTTTTTT. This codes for CARDSGRAYGELFF.

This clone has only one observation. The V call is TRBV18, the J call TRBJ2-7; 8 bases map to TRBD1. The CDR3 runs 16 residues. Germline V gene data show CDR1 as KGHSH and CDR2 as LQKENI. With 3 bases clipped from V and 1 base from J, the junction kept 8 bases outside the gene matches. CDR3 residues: CASSPQGAQGSYEQYF. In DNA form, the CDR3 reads TGTGCCAGCTCACCTCAGGGGGCGCAAGGATCCTACGAGCAGTACTTC.

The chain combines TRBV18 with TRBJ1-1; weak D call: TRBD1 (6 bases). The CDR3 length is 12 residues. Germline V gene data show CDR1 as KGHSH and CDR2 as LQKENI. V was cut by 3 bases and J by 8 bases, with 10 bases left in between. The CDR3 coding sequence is TGTGCCAGCTCACCCCTAAGGGGGGAAGCTTTCTTT. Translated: CASSPLRGEAFF.

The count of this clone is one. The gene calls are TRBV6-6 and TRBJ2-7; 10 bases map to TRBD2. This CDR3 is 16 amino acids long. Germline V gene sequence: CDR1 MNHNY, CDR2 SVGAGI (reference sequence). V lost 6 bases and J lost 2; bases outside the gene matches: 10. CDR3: CASSPGRTSGPYEQYF. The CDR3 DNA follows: TGTGCCAGCAGCCCCGGGAGGACTAGCGGCCCCTACGAGCAGTACTTC.

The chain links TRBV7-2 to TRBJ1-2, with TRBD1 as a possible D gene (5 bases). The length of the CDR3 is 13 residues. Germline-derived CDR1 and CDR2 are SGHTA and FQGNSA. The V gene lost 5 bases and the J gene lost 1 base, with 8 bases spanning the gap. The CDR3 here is CASSVQDNYGYTF. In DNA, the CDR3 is TGTGCCAGCAGCGTACAGGATAACTATGGCTACACCTTC. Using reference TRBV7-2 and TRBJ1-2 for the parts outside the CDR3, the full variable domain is GAGVSQSPSNKVTEKGKDVELRCDPISGHTALYWYRQSLGQGLEFLIYFQGNSAPDKSGLPSDRFSAERTGGSVSTLTIQRTQQEDSAVYLCASSVQDNYGYTFGSGTRLTVV.

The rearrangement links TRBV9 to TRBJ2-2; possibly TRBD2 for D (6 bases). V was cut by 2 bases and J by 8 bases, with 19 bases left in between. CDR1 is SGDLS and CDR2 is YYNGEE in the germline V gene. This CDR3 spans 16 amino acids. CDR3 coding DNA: TGTGCCAGCAGCGTGGGGCGGGAAGGTCGTGTTGGGGAGCTGTTTTTT. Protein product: CASSVGREGRVGELFF.

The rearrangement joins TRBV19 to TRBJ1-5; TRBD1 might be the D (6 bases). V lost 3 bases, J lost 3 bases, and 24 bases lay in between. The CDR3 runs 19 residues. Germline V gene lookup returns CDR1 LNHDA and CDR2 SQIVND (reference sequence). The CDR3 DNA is TGTGCCAGTAGTATTTTAGGGGAGGGCTGGCAGGGACACAATCAGCCCCAGCATTTT. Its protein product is CASSILGEGWQGHNQPQHF.

The CDR3 DNA sequence: TGCGCCAGCAGCCAAGGGACAGGGGGCACGTCCGGGGAGCTGTTTTTT. Protein: CASSQGTGGTSGELFF. The chain recombines TRBV4-3 with TRBJ2-2, with TRBD1 matching over 11 bases. V lost 1 base to trimming and J lost 6 bases; unmatched junction nucleotides: 4. The germline CDR1 and CDR2 sequences are LGHNA and YSLEER. The CDR3 sequence is 16 residues long.

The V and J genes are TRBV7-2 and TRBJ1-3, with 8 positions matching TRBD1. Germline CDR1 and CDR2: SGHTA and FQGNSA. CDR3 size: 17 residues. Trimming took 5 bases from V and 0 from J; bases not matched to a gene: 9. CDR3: CASSAQGALSSGNTIYF. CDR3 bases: TGTGCCAGCAGCGCGCAGGGGGCCCTGAGCTCTGGAAACACCATATATTTT.

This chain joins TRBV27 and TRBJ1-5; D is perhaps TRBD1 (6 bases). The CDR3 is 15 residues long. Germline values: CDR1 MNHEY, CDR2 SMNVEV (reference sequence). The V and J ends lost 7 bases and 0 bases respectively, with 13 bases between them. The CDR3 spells CASKGTPHSNQPQHF. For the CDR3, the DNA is TGTGCCAGCAAAGGGACACCCCATAGCAATCAGCCCCAGCATTTT.

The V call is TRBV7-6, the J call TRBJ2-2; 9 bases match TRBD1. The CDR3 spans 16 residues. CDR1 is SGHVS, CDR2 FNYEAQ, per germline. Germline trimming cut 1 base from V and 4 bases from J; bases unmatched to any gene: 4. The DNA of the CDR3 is TGTGCCAGCAGCTTAGGGGGGACAGGGACCACCGGGGAGCTGTTTTTT. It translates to CASSLGGTGTTGELFF.